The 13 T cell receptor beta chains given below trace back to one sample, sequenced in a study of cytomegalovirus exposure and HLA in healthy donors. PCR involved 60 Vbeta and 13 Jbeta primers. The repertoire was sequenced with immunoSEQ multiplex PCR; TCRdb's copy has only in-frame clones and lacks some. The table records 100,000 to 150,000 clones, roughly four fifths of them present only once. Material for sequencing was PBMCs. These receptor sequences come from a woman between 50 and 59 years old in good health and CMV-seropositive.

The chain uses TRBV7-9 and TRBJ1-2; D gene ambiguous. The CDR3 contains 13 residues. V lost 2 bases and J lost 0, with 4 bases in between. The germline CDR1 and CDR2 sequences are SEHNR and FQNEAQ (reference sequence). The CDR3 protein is CASSLNTNYGYTF. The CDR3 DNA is TGTGCCAGCAGCTTAAACACTAACTATGGCTACACCTTC.

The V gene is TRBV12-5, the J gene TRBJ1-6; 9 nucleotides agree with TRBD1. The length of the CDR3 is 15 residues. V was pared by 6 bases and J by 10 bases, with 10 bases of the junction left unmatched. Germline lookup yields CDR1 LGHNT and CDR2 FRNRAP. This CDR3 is CASGPIGTGWSPLHF. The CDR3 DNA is TGTGCTAGTGGGCCCATTGGGACAGGGTGGTCACCCCTCCACTTT.

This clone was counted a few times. CDR3 DNA: TGTGCCTGGAGTGTTGGGACATACACAGATCAGCCCCAGCATTTT. Protein product: CAWSVGTYTDQPQHF. The chain employs TRBV30 and TRBJ1-5; possible D gene TRBD1, 6 bases. The CDR3 loop spans 15 amino acids. Germline assignment: CDR1 GTSNPN and CDR2 SVGIG (reference sequence). V was clipped by 0 bases and J by 5 bases, with 14 bases between them.

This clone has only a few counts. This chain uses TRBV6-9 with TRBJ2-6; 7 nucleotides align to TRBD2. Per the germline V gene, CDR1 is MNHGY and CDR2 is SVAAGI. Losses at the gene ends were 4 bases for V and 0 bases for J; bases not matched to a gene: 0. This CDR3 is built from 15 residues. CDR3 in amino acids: CASSSSGSGANVLTF. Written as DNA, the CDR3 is TGTGCCAGCAGTTCTAGCGGCTCTGGGGCCAACGTCCTGACTTTC.

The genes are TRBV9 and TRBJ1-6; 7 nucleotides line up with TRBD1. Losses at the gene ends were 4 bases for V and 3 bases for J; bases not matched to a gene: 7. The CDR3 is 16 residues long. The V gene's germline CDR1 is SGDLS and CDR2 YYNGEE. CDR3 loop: CASSPRTGDYNSPLHF. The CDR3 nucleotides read TGTGCCAGCAGCCCTAGAACAGGGGACTATAATTCACCCCTCCACTTT.

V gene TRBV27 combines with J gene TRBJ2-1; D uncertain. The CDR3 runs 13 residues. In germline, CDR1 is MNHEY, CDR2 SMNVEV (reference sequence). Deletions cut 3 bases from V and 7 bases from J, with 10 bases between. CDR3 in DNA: TGTGCCAGCAGTTTCAGGCTCCGGAATGAGCAGTTCTTC. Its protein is CASSFRLRNEQFF.

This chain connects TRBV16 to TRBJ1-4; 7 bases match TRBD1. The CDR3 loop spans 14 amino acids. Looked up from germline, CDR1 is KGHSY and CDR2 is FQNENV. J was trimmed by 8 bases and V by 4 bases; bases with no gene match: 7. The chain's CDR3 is CASSPTGPGEKLFF. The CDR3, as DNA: TGTGCCAGCAGCCCGACAGGGCCAGGAGAAAAACTGTTTTTT.

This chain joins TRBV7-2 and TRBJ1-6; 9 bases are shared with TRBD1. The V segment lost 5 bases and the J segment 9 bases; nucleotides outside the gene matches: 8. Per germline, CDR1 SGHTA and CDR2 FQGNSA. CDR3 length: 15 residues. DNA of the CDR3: TGTGCCAGCAGCCAAGACGACAGGGGGGGTTCACCCCTCCACTTT. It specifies CASSQDDRGGSPLHF.

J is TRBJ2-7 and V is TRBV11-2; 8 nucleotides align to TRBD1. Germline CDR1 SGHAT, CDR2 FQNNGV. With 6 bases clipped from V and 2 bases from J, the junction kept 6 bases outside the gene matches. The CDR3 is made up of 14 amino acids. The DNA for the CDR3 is TGTGCCAGCAGTCACAGGGGGGTCGCCTACGAGCAGTACTTC. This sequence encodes CASSHRGVAYEQYF. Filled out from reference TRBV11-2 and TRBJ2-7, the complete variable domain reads EAGVAQSPRYKIIEKRQSVAFWCNPISGHATLYWYQQILGQGPKLLIQFQNNGVVDDSQLPKDRFSAERLKGVDSTLKIQPAKLEDSAVYLCASSHRGVAYEQYFGPGTRLTVT.

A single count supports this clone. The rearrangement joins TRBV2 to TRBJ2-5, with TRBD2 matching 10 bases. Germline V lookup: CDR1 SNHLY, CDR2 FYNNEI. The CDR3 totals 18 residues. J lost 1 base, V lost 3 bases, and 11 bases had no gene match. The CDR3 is CASSDILLAGGFQETQYF. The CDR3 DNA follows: TGTGCCAGCAGTGACATCCTCTTAGCGGGGGGCTTCCAAGAGACCCAGTACTTC. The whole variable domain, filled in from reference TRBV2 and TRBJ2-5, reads EPEVTQTPSHQVTQMGQEVILRCVPISNHLYFYWYRQILGQKVEFLVSFYNNEISEKSEIFDDQFSVERPDGSNFTLKIRSTKLEDSAMYFCASSDILLAGGFQETQYFGPGTRLLVL.

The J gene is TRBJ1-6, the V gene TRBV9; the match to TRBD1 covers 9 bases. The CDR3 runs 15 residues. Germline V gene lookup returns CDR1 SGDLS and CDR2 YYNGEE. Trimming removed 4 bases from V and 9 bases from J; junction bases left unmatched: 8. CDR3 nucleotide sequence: TGTGCCAGCAGCCTCTCCGGGACAGGGACTTCACCCCTCCACTTT. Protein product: CASSLSGTGTSPLHF.

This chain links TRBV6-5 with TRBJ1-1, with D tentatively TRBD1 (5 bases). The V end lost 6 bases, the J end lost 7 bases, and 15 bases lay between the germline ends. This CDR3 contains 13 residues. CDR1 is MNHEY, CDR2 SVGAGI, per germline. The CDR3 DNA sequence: TGTGCCAGCAGCTATTCCGCCGACAGTGAAGCTTTCTTT. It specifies CASSYSADSEAFF.

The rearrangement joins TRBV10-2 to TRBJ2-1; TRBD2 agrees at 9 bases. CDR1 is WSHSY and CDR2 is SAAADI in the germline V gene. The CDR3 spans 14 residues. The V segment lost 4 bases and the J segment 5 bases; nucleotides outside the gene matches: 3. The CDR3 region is CASSGLAANNEQFF. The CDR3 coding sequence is TGCGCCAGCAGTGGACTAGCGGCAAACAATGAGCAGTTCTTC.